This T cell receptor beta chain was profiled in a study of response to subunit inactivated influenza vaccine. Broader study findings: Each seasonal influenza vaccination, the authors suggested, recruits few new T cells.

J was trimmed by 5 bases and V by 3 bases; bases with no gene match: 5. Germline V lookup: CDR1 SGHRS, CDR2 YFSETQ. The CDR3 is 14 residues long. This clonotype was detected a few times. Its target is unknown. In TCRdb, the RT-PCR reads were re-called with MiXCR into one record per CDR3 protein. The sample lists roughly 500,000 distinct CDR3 sequences; approximately 15% were seen once. The rearrangement uses TRBV5-1 and TRBJ2-5; 9 bases map to TRBD2. The receptor was derived from a man aged 45 to 75 who received an inactivated influenza vaccine. The source was CD4+ T cells sorted from PBMCs, collected around 25 months after vaccination. The CDR3 is CASSSSGVKETQYF. The DNA for the CDR3 is TGCGCCAGCAGCTCTAGCGGGGTGAAGGAGACCCAGTACTTC.